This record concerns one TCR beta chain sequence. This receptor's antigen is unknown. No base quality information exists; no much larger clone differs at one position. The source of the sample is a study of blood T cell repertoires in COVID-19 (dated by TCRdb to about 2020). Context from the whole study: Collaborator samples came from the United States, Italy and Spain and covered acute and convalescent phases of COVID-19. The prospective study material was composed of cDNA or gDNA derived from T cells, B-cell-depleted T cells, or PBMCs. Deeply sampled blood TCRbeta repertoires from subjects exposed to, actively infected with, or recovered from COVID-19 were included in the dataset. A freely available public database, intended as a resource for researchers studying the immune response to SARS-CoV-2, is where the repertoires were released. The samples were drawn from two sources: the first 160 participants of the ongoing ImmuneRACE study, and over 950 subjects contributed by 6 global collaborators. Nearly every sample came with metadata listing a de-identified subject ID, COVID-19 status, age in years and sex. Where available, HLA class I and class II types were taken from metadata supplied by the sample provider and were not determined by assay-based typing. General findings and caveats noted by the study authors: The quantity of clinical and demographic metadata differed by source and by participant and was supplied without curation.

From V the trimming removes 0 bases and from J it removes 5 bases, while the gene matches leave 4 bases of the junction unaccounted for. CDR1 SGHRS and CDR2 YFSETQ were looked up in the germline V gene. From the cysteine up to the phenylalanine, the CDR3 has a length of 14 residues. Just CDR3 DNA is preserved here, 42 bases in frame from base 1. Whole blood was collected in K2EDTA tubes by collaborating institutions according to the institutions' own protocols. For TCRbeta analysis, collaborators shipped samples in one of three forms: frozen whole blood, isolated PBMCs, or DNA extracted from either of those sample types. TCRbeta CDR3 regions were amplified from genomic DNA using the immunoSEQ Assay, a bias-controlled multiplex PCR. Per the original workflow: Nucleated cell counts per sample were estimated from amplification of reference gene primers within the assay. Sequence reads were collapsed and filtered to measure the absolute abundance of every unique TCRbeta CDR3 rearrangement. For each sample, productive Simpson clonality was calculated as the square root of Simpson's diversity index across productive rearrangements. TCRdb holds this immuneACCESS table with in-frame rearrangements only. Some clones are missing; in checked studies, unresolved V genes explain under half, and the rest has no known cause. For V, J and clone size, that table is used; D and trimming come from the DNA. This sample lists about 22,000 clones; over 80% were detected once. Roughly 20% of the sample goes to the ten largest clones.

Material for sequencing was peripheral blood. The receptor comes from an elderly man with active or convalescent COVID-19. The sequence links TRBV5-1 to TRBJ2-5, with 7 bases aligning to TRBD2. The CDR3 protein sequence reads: CASSLDGRVETQYF. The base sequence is TGCGCCAGCAGCTTGGATGGGAGGGTTGAGACCCAGTACTTC.